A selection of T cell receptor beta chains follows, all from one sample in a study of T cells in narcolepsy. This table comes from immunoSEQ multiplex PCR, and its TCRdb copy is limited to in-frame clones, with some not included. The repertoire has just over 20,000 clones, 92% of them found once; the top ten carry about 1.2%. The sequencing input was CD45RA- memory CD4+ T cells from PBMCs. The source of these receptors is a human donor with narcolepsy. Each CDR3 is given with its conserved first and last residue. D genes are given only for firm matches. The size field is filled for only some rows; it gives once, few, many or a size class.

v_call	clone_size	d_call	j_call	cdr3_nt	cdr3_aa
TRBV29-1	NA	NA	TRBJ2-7	TGCAGCGTTGAAGACTTCTCCCTAGGGGGATTCGGGTCCTACGAGCAGTACTTC	CSVEDFSLGGFGSYEQYF
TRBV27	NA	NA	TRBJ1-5	TGTGCCAGCAGTCTTGACGGCAAAAGTCGGCCCCAGCATTTT	CASSLDGKSRPQHF
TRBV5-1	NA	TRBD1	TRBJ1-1	TGCGCCAGCAGCGCGACAGGGTTGGGGAACACTGAAGCTTTCTTT	CASSATGLGNTEAFF
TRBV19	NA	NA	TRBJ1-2	TGTGCCAGTAGAGGCTTTGATGGCTACACCTTC	CASRGFDGYTF
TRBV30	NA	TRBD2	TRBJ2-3	TGTGCCTGGAGCCCAGGACTAGGCATCCAGTATTTT	CAWSPGLGIQYF
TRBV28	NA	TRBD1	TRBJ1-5	TGTGCCAGCAGTTTAACCGGACAGGGTACAGGTCAGCCCCAGCATTTT	CASSLTGQGTGQPQHF
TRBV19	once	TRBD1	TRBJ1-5	TGTGCCAGTAAGGACAGGGCGGGCTATCAGCCCCAGCATTTT	CASKDRAGYQPQHF
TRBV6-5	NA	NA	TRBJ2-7	TGTGCCAGCAGTTACTCCGCTGGGGGATGGGACTACGAGCAGTACTTC	CASSYSAGGWDYEQYF
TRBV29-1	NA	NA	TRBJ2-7	TGCAGCGGGGTAGAGGCCTACGAGCAGTACTTC	CSGVEAYEQYF
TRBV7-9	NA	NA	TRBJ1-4	TGTGCCAGCAGCTTAGGCCGAAGGACGGCCTCTAATGAAAAACTGTTTTTT	CASSLGRRTASNEKLFF
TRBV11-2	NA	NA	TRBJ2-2	TGTGCCAGCAGTTACAGGCTAACTCTCACCGGGGAGCTGTTTTTT	CASSYRLTLTGELFF
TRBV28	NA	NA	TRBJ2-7	TGTGCCAGCAGCCAGGGATACGAGCAGTACTTC	CASSQGYEQYF
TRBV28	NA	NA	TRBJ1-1	TGTGCCAGCAGTGTAGGGGGCACTGAAGCTTTCTTT	CASSVGGTEAFF
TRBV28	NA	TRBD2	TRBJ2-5	TGTGCCAGCACACTAGCGGGAGCTTCGGGGGAGACCCAGTACTTC	CASTLAGASGETQYF
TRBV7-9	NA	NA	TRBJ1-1	TGTGCCAGCAGCCCAAGGGTGGGCACTGAAGCTTTCTTT	CASSPRVGTEAFF
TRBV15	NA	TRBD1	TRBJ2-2	TGTGCCACCAAGGGGGCCTATAACACCGGGGAGCTGTTTTTT	CATKGAYNTGELFF
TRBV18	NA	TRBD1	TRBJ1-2	TGTGCCAGCTCACCAACCGCCGGGACAGGGAATAACTATGGCTACACCTTC	CASSPTAGTGNNYGYTF
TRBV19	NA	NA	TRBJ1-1	TGTGCCAGTACCACCACACACCGGGGAGAAGCTTTCTTT	CASTTTHRGEAFF
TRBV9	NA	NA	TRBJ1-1	TGTGCCAGCAGCGTAGAGGAGAACACTGAAGCTTTCTTT	CASSVEENTEAFF
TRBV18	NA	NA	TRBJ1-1	TGTGCCAGCTCACCAAAGAGGGGGGCAGGCATCACTGAAGCTTTCTTT	CASSPKRGAGITEAFF
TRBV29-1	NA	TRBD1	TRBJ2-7	TGCAGCGCCCGAGGGACAGGGGAAGAGCAGTACTTC	CSARGTGEEQYF
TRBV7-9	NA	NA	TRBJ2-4	TGTGCCAGCAGCACCTCAAACATTCAGTACTTC	CASSTSNIQYF
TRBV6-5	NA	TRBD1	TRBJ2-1	TGTGCCAGCAGTGGATGGACAGGCAACAATGAGCAGTTCTTC	CASSGWTGNNEQFF
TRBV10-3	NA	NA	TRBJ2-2	TGTGCCATCAGGGGGAGGACGGCCACCGGGGAGCTGTTTTTT	CAIRGRTATGELFF
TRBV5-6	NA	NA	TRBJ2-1	TGTGCCAGCAGCTCTTTGCTACTCAATGAGCAGTTCTTC	CASSSLLLNEQFF
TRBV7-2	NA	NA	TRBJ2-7	TGTGCCAGCAGCTTAAGCAGCTCCTACGAGCAGTACTTC	CASSLSSSYEQYF
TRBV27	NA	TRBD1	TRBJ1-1	TGTGCCAGCAGGACATCTTCAGGGGGACCCAAGACTTTCTTT	CASRTSSGGPKTFF
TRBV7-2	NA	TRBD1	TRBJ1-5	TGTGCCAGCAGCTTAGCGCAGGGGGCGCGTGGGCCAGAGGCCCAGCATTTT	CASSLAQGARGPEAQHF
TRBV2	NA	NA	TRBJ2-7	TGTGCCAGCAGTGACCCCGGGAAGCAGTACTTC	CASSDPGKQYF
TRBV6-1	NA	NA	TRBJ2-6	TGTGCCACCGAGGGGGTTTCTGGGGCCAACGTCCTGACTTTC	CATEGVSGANVLTF
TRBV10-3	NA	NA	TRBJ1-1	TGTGCCATCCAGGGACAGAACACTGAAGCTTTCTTT	CAIQGQNTEAFF
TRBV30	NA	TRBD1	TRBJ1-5	TGTGCCTGGGACAGGGAGAGGAATCAGCCCCAGCATTTT	CAWDRERNQPQHF
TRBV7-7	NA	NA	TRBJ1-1	TGTGCTAGCAGCAAATACAGGGAAAGCACTGAAGCTTTCTTT	CASSKYRESTEAFF
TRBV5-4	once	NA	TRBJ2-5	TGTGCCAGCAGCTTGGGTTCGGCCGCTGGGACCCAGTACTTC	CASSLGSAAGTQYF
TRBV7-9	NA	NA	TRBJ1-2	TGTGCCAGCAGCTCCCCAACGGCGGCTCCTAACTATGGCTACACCTTC	CASSSPTAAPNYGYTF
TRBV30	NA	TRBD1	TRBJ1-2	TGTGCCTGGAGGGGAGGGGGCGGTGGCTACACCTTC	CAWRGGGGGYTF
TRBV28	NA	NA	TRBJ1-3	TGTGCCAGCCGAGGCCGCCTGAGGATAGGAAACACCATATATTTT	CASRGRLRIGNTIYF
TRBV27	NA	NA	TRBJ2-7	TGTGCCAGCAGTTTACGCCGGGGGTACGAGCAGTACTTC	CASSLRRGYEQYF
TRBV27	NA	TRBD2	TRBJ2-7	TGTGCCAGCAGGCGCGCCGGGACTAGTGGCGAGCAGTACTTC	CASRRAGTSGEQYF
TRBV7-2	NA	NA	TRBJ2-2	TGTGCCAGCAGCTTCAGCTCGACCGGTTTCACCGGGGAGCTGTTTTTT	CASSFSSTGFTGELFF
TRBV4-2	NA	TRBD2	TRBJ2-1	TGTGCCAGCAGCCATCTAGCGGGAGAGAATGAGCAGTTCTTC	CASSHLAGENEQFF